Each of the 9 T cell receptor beta chains below was sequenced from the same sample in a study of blood T cell repertoires in COVID-19. The method was immunoSEQ multiplex PCR; TCRdb's version includes in-frame clones alone and lacks a portion of them. The profile shows more than 150,000 clones, 70% to 90% of them singletons. Sequenced material: peripheral blood. These receptors all stem from a man in his sixties or seventies with active or convalescent COVID-19.

This chain joins TRBV30 and TRBJ2-1; TRBD2 aligns across 7 bases. The germline V gene encodes CDR1 GTSNPN and CDR2 SVGIG (reference sequence). V lost 2 bases and J lost 4; bases outside the gene matches: 5. CDR3 length: 14 amino acids. CDR3 nucleotides: TGTGCCTGGAGTAGGGGACTACCTTACAATGAGCAGTTCTTC. This sequence encodes CAWSRGLPYNEQFF.

The V call is TRBV2, the J call TRBJ1-5; 11 bases fit TRBD1. In germline, CDR1 is SNHLY, CDR2 FYNNEI. V was pared by 6 bases and J by 5 bases, with 3 bases of the junction left unmatched. The CDR3 length is 14 residues. The CDR3 DNA reads as TGTGCCAGCAGGGGGGACAGGGGGTATCAGCCCCAGCATTTT. Translating gives CASRGDRGYQPQHF.

The gene calls are TRBV5-1 and TRBJ2-5; TRBD2 agrees at 13 bases. Trimming took 3 bases from V and 3 from J; bases not matched to a gene: 5. This CDR3 region has 16 residues. Per the germline V gene, CDR1 is SGHRS and CDR2 is YFSETQ. CDR3 nucleotides: TGCGCCAGCAGCTCCGGACTAGCGGGAGAAAAAGAGACCCAGTACTTC. This sequence encodes CASSSGLAGEKETQYF.

This sequence joins TRBV30 and TRBJ2-3; TRBD2 matches at 12 bases. The V segment lost 7 bases and the J segment 4 bases; nucleotides outside the gene matches: 6. The CDR3 sequence is 14 residues long. From germline, CDR1 is GTSNPN and CDR2 SVGIG (reference sequence). The CDR3 loop reads CAFQTSGRADTQYF. The CDR3 DNA is TGTGCCTTTCAGACTAGCGGGAGAGCAGATACGCAGTATTTT. The full variable domain, with the rest looked up from reference TRBV30 and TRBJ2-3, is SQTIHQWPATLVQPVGSPLSLECTVEGTSNPNLYWYRQAAGRGLQLLFYSVGIGQISSEVPQNLSASRPQDRQFILSSKKLLLSDSGFYLCAFQTSGRADTQYFGPGTRLTVL.

V and J are TRBV11-3 and TRBJ2-2, with a weak D call TRBD1 (6 bases). The CDR3 is made up of 14 amino acids. Trimming cost V 0 bases and J 6 bases, with 8 bases left between them. CDR1 and CDR2 from the germline V gene are SGHNT and YENEEA. The CDR3 loop is CASSLEEGAGELFF. The CDR3 region has the DNA TGTGCCAGCAGCTTAGAAGAGGGGGCCGGGGAGCTGTTTTTT.

The rearrangement joins TRBV19 to TRBJ1-5; 7 bases match TRBD1. The germline CDR1 and CDR2 sequences are LNHDA and SQIVND (reference sequence). After removal of 6 bases from V and 1 base from J, the junction contained 12 bases not matched to a gene. CDR3 length: 17 residues. For the CDR3, the DNA is TGTGCCAGTAGGGTCGCCCTCCCGGGACAGAGCAATCAGCCCCAGCATTTT. Its protein is CASRVALPGQSNQPQHF.

V is TRBV11-2 and J is TRBJ2-7; D unclear. The CDR3 is 13 amino acids. Trimming pared 1 base from V and 2 bases from J, leaving 6 bases between. The germline V gene encodes CDR1 SGHAT and CDR2 FQNNGV. This CDR3 reads CASSLVQAYEQYF. The CDR3 DNA sequence: TGTGCCAGCAGCTTAGTACAAGCCTACGAGCAGTACTTC.

This chain links TRBV28 with TRBJ2-1; TRBD1 aligns across 10 bases. Trimming at V came to 5 bases and at J to 4 bases, leaving 8 bases not matched to a gene. There are 16 residues in the CDR3. The germline CDR1 and CDR2 sequences are MDHEN and SYDVKM. The CDR3 spells CASSAAGTGAYNEQFF. The CDR3 nucleotides are TGTGCCAGCAGTGCCGCCGGGACAGGGGCTTACAATGAGCAGTTCTTC.

Here the CDR3 reads CASSLYYEGLAGAREQFF. In nucleotides, the CDR3 is TGTGCCAGCAGCCTTTACTATGAGGGACTAGCGGGGGCCAGGGAGCAGTTCTTC. The rearrangement links TRBV3-1 (or the pseudogene TRBV3-2) to TRBJ2-1; 14 nucleotides agree with TRBD2. The ends lost 4 bases at V and 10 bases at J; junction bases unmatched: 15. The CDR3 length is 18 residues. Germline V gene sequence: CDR1 LGHDT, CDR2 YNNKEL (reference sequence).